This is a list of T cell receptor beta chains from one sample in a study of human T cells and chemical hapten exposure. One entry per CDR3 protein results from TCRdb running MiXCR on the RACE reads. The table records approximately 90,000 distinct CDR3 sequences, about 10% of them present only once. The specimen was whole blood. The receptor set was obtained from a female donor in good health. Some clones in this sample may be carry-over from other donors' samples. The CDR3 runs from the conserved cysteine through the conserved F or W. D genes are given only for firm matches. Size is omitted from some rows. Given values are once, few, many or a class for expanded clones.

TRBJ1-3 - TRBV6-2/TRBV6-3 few CASSYIHGDYGNTIYF TGTGCCAGCAGTTACATCCACGGAGATTATGGAAACACCATATATTTT
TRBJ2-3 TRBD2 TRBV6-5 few CASSSSTSGTTDTQYF TGTGCCAGCAGCTCCTCGACTAGCGGAACCACAGATACGCAGTATTTT
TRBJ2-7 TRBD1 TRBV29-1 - CSVAQGPTSYEQYF TGCAGCGTAGCACAGGGGCCGACTTCCTACGAGCAGTACTTC
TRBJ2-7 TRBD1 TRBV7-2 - CASSLGGQGDEQYF TGTGCCAGCAGCTTAGGGGGACAGGGAGACGAGCAGTACTTC
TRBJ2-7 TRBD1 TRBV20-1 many CSAREDRGRPEQYF TGCAGTGCTAGGGAAGACAGGGGGCGCCCCGAGCAGTACTTC
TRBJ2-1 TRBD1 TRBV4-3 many CASSQGTGDYNEQFF TGCGCCAGCAGCCAAGGGACAGGGGACTACAATGAGCAGTTCTTC
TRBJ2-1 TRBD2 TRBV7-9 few CASSPTSLAGFYNEQFF TGTGCCAGCAGCCCAACATCTCTAGCGGGCTTTTACAATGAGCAGTTCTTC
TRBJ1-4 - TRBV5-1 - CASSLTTDNEKLFF TGCGCCAGCAGCTTGACGACAGATAATGAAAAACTGTTTTTT
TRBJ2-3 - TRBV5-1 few CASSLDKGTDTQYF TGCGCCAGCAGCTTGGACAAAGGCACAGATACGCAGTATTTT
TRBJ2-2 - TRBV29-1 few CSAGTHPNTGELFF TGCAGCGCTGGGACCCATCCGAACACCGGGGAGCTGTTTTTT
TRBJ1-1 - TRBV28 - CASSPYTKDAFF TGTGCCAGCAGTCCCTACACAAAGGATGCTTTCTTT
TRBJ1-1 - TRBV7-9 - CASSLWGAQMNTEAFF TGTGCCAGCAGCTTATGGGGGGCCCAAATGAACACTGAAGCTTTCTTT
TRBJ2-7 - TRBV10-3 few CAISETGQGRHEQYF TGTGCCATCAGTGAGACAGGTCAGGGGAGGCACGAGCAGTACTTC
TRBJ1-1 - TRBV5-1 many CASKTADYGDTEAFF TGCGCCAGCAAAACCGCGGACTATGGGGACACTGAAGCTTTCTTT
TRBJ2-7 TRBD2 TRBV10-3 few CAISETGEGEQYF TGTGCCATCAGTGAAACGGGGGAGGGGGAGCAGTACTTC
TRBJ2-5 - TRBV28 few CASSSSRGGETQYF TGTGCCAGCAGTTCCTCCAGGGGGGGGGAGACCCAGTACTTC
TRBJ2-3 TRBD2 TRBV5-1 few CASSFMTSGVITDTQYF TGCGCCAGCAGCTTCATGACTAGCGGGGTAATCACGGATACGCAGTATTTT
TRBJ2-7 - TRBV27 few CASSPRDSTYEQYF TGTGCCAGCAGTCCGAGAGACAGTACCTACGAGCAGTACTTC
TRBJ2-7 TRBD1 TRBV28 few CASSQTGILHEQYF TGTGCCAGCAGTCAGACAGGGATTTTACACGAGCAGTACTTC
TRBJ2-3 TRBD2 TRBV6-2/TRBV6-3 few CASSSGGAHIDTQYF TGTGCCAGCAGTTCGGGAGGCGCGCACATAGATACGCAGTATTTT
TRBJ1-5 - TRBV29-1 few CSVGTGGNQPQHF TGCAGCGTGGGGACGGGGGGCAATCAGCCCCAGCATTTT
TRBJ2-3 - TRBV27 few CASSGATDTQYF TGTGCCAGCAGTGGAGCCACAGATACGCAGTATTTT
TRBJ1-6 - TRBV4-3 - CASSQAGDFNSPLHF TGCGCCAGCAGCCAGGCAGGGGACTTTAATTCACCCCTCCACTTT
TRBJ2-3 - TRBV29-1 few CSVGTEPDTQYF TGCAGCGTTGGAACGGAGCCAGATACGCAGTATTTT
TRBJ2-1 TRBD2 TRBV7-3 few CASSLRTSEKQFF TGTGCCAGCAGCCTCCGGACTAGCGAGAAGCAGTTCTTC
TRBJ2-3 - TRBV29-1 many CSVGPDTQYF TGCAGCGTTGGGCCAGATACGCAGTATTTT
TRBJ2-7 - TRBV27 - CASSLTLDGTYEQYF TGTGCCAGCAGCCTTACCCTGGACGGGACCTACGAGCAGTACTTC
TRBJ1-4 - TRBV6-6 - CASSTLDEKLFF TGTGCCAGCAGTACCCTCGATGAAAAACTGTTTTTT
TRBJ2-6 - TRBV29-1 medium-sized CSVEAGVGANVLTF TGCAGCGTTGAGGCTGGGGTAGGGGCCAACGTCCTGACTTTC
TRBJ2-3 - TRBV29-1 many CSVGLSGSTDTQYF TGCAGCGTTGGGTTGTCAGGGAGCACAGATACGCAGTATTTT
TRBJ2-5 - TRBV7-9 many CASSFMETQYF TGTGCCAGCAGCTTTATGGAGACCCAGTACTTC
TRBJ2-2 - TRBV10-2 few CASGGSEVGELFF TGCGCCAGCGGGGGCAGTGAGGTGGGGGAGCTGTTTTTT
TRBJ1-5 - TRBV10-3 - CAISGMGLQPQHF TGTGCCATCAGTGGAATGGGGCTACAGCCCCAGCATTTT
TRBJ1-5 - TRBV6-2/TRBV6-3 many CASSYSIERQGSNQPQHF TGTGCCAGCAGTTACTCGATAGAAAGGCAGGGGAGCAATCAGCCCCAGCATTTT
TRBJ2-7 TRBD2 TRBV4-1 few CASGRGAEYEQYF TGCGCCAGCGGGAGGGGAGCGGAATACGAGCAGTACTTC
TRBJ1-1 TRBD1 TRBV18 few CASSKQGMNTEAFF TGTGCCAGCTCCAAACAGGGGATGAACACTGAAGCTTTCTTT
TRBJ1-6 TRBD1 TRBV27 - CASSLYLPPQGHNSPLHF TGTGCCAGCAGTTTATACCTTCCCCCACAGGGGCACAATTCACCCCTCCACTTT
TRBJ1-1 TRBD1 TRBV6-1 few CASSELQGRRTEAFF TGTGCCAGCAGTGAACTACAGGGGCGGCGGACTGAAGCTTTCTTT
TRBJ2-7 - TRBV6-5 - CASSYSRASYEQYF TGTGCCAGCAGTTACTCCAGGGCGTCCTACGAGCAGTACTTC
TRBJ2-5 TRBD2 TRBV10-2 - CASSEGAGGETQYF TGCGCCAGCAGTGAAGGTGCGGGGGGAGAGACCCAGTACTTC
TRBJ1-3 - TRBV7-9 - CASSFPNVPGGSSGNTIYF TGTGCCAGCAGCTTCCCGAACGTTCCCGGAGGGAGCTCTGGAAACACCATATATTTT
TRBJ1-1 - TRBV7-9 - CASSPQGGGTEAFF TGTGCCAGCAGCCCGCAAGGCGGGGGCACTGAAGCTTTCTTT
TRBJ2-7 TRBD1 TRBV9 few CASSVVVRDRVNYEQYF TGTGCCAGCAGCGTAGTTGTTCGGGACAGGGTTAATTACGAGCAGTACTTC
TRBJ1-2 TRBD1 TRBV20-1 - CSATGVGYTF TGCAGTGCCACAGGGGTTGGCTACACCTTC
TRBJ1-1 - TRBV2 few CASRDSNTEAFF TGTGCCAGCAGAGACAGTAACACTGAAGCTTTCTTT
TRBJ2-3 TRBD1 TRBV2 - CASRDRDTDTQYF TGTGCCAGCAGAGACAGGGATACAGATACGCAGTATTTT
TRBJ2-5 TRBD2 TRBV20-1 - CSAPGGETQYF TGCAGTGCTCCGGGGGGGGAGACCCAGTACTTC
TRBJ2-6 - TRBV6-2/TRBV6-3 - CASLSGGANVLTF TGTGCCAGCCTTAGCGGTGGGGCCAACGTCCTGACTTTC
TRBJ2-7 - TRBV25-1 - CASSDVFGTRSYEQYF TGTGCCAGCAGTGACGTATTTGGGACGCGATCCTACGAGCAGTACTTC
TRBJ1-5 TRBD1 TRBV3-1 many CASSQGTGHSNQPQHF TGTGCCAGCAGCCAAGGGACAGGTCATAGCAATCAGCCCCAGCATTTT
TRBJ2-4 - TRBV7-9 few CASSNHDGDGVF TGTGCCAGCAGCAACCATGACGGGGACGGAGTCTTC
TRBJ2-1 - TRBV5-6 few CASSLEGAYNEQFF TGTGCCAGCAGCTTGGAGGGAGCCTACAATGAGCAGTTCTTC
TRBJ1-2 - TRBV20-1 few CSATLPEGYTF TGCAGTGCTACCTTGCCCGAAGGCTACACCTTC